Following are 21 T cell receptor beta chains from one sample sequenced in a study of Graves' ophthalmopathy and Graves' hyperthyroidism. From RNA, the CDR3 regions of TCR beta chains were amplified and sequenced. An initial RT-PCR round employing HTBI primers preceded a second-round multiplex PCR. TCRdb reprocessed the multiplex PCR reads via MiXCR and lists one record per CDR3 protein. The sample has roughly 380,000 distinct CDR3 sequences; roughly 14% are singletons. The sample taken for sequencing was peripheral blood. The receptors shown here come from a young woman with stable Graves' hyperthyroidism.

This clonotype was seen at least ten times. The gene calls are TRBV5-4 and TRBJ2-5; 7 bases match TRBD1. Germline CDR1 and CDR2: SGHNT and YYREEE (reference sequence). This CDR3 contains 14 residues. V shed 6 bases, J shed 1 base, and the junction held 6 bases outside the gene matches. For the CDR3, the DNA is TGTGCCAGCACCAATCACAGGGGCCAAGAGACCCAGTACTTC. Protein: CASTNHRGQETQYF.

This clonotype was recorded at least ten times. The gene calls are TRBV28 and TRBJ1-1, with D perhaps TRBD1 (6 bases). The V and J ends lost 2 bases and 11 bases respectively, with 12 bases between them. The length of the CDR3 is 12 residues. The germline V gene has CDR1 MDHEN and CDR2 SYDVKM. The CDR3 reads CASSLGGRRAFF. CDR3 bases: TGTGCCAGCAGTTTAGGGGGCCGGAGGGCTTTCTTT.

This clonotype was seen ten or more times. The chain links TRBV6-1 to TRBJ1-2; 7 bases align to TRBD1. CDR1 MNHNS and CDR2 SASEGT come from the germline V gene. The CDR3 loop spans 15 amino acids. The V gene end was trimmed by 6 bases and the J gene end by 2 bases; junction bases not matched to a gene: 9. The DNA for the CDR3 is TGTGCCAGCAGCGAACGTATGGACAGGAACTATGGCTACACCTTC. It encodes CASSERMDRNYGYTF.

This clonotype occurred many times. The rearrangement links TRBV12-3 or TRBV12-4 to TRBJ1-1, with a weak D call TRBD1 (5 bases). V was trimmed by 8 bases and J by 1 base, leaving 14 bases between them. This CDR3 comprises 14 residues. CDR3 amino acids: CASRTSGQNTEAFF. CDR3 sequence (DNA): TGTGCCAGCCGTACTAGCGGACAGAACACTGAAGCTTTCTTT.

CDR3 sequence reads: CASSVPGQGFYEQYF. The CDR3 DNA is TGTGCCAGCAGCGTCCCGGGACAGGGGTTCTACGAGCAGTACTTC. The chain employs TRBV7-9 and TRBJ2-7; 10 bases match TRBD1. Germline V gives CDR1 SEHNR, CDR2 FQNEAQ (reference sequence). The CDR3 runs to 15 residues. Trimming took 5 bases from V and 3 from J; bases not matched to a gene: 7.

This chain joins TRBV27 and TRBJ2-7; 9 bases map to TRBD2. The length of the CDR3 is 16 residues. Germline CDR1 reads MNHEY; CDR2 reads SMNVEV (reference sequence). J lost 3 bases, V lost 6 bases, and 12 bases had no gene match. This CDR3 is CASSSDLLAGHYEQYF. CDR3 nucleotide sequence: TGTGCCAGCAGCTCCGACCTTCTAGCGGGACACTACGAGCAGTACTTC.

This chain connects TRBV3-1 to TRBJ2-5; D ambiguous. Germline assignment: CDR1 LGHDT and CDR2 YNNKEL (reference sequence). V was trimmed by 2 bases and J by 4 bases, leaving 5 bases between them. The CDR3 spans 12 residues. The CDR3: CASSQFSETQYF. The CDR3 DNA reads as TGTGCCAGCAGCCAATTTTCAGAGACCCAGTACTTC.

This clonotype was observed many times. V is TRBV25-1 and J is TRBJ1-2; a weak D match, TRBD1 (6 bases). Germline V gene lookup returns CDR1 MGHDK and CDR2 SYGVNS. CDR3 length: 17 residues. Trimming removed 4 bases at V and 0 bases at J, with 18 bases between. The CDR3 region has the DNA TGTGCCAGCAGTGCCCCGGAACAGGGAAAAGCTAACTATGGCTACACCTTC. This sequence encodes CASSAPEQGKANYGYTF.

This clonotype was seen a handful of times. The rearrangement uses TRBV10-1 and TRBJ1-5, with 7 bases that match TRBD1. This CDR3 has 15 residues. Trimming cost V 2 bases and J 5 bases; bases outside gene matches: 6. Germline V lookup: CDR1 WNHNN, CDR2 SYGVQD (reference sequence). CDR3 sequence: CASSEEGGGDQPQHF. The CDR3 DNA reads TGCGCCAGCAGTGAGGAAGGAGGGGGCGATCAGCCCCAGCATTTT.

This clonotype was found many times. The chain is built from TRBV10-3 and TRBJ2-5; no definite D call. Between the trimmed V and J ends, which lost 0 bases and 1 base, there was a span of 3 bases. CDR3 length: 13 residues. CDR1 and CDR2 (germline): ENHRY, SYGVKD. CDR3 coding DNA: TGTGCCATCAGTGAGTCAGCCCAAGAGACCCAGTACTTC. This codes for CAISESAQETQYF.

This clonotype was recorded at least ten times. This rearrangement joins TRBV29-1 to TRBJ2-5; D assignment may be TRBD1 or TRBD2 (5 bases each). Germline V CDR1 and CDR2: SQVTM, ANQGSEA. Trimming shortened V by 6 bases and J by 10 bases, and 27 bases separated the two germline ends. The CDR3 sequence is 15 residues long. Here the CDR3 DNA reads TGCAGCGTACCAGCTGCTCCGGGACCGCGGTACGACCAGTACTTC. It yields the protein CSVPAAPGPRYDQYF. Together with reference TRBV29-1 and TRBJ2-5, the CDR3 gives the full variable domain: SAVISQKPSRDICQRGTSLTIQCQVDSQVTMMFWYRQQPGQSLTLIATANQGSEATYESGFVIDKFPISRPNLTFSTLTVSNMSPEDSSIYLCSVPAAPGPRYDQYFGPGTRLLVL.

This clonotype was picked up one time. J is TRBJ2-7 and V is TRBV12-3 or TRBV12-4; no firm D call. The CDR3 spans 16 residues. V lost 6 bases to trimming and J lost 4 bases, with 22 bases between them. CDR3 bases: TGTGCCAGCAGCCTCGACCGGGCCCACCTTTGGTACGAGCAGTACTTC. Its translation: CASSLDRAHLWYEQYF.

This clonotype appeared many times. The chain combines TRBV5-1 with TRBJ2-5, with D maybe TRBD1 (6 bases). The germline gives CDR1 SGHRS, CDR2 YFSETQ. V lost 2 bases and J lost 10, with 24 bases in between. The CDR3 spans 16 residues. This CDR3 is CASSFMAGTGHRDQYF. In DNA, the CDR3 is TGCGCCAGCAGCTTTATGGCCGGGACGGGACATCGGGACCAGTACTTC.

This clonotype was seen at least ten times. J is TRBJ1-2 and V is TRBV15; TRBD1 matches 7 bases. Trimming at V came to 3 bases and at J to 1 base, leaving 8 bases not matched to a gene. Per the germline V gene, CDR1 is LNHNV and CDR2 is YYDKDF (reference sequence). CDR3 length: 16 residues. The CDR3 region has the DNA TGTGCCACCAGCAGCGATACAGGGGATATTAACTATGGCTACACCTTC. It specifies CATSSDTGDINYGYTF.

This clonotype was seen only a few times. The V gene is TRBV28, the J gene TRBJ1-5, with unresolved D. Deletions cut 4 bases from V and 8 bases from J, with 18 bases between. Germline V lookup: CDR1 MDHEN, CDR2 SYDVKM. The CDR3 loop spans 15 amino acids. CDR3 in DNA: TGTGCCAGCAGTTCCATGAGGACCGATAAGAAGCCCCAGCATTTT. It translates to CASSSMRTDKKPQHF.

The sample holds many counts of this clonotype. The chain uses TRBV5-1 and TRBJ2-7, with no clear D. Per the germline V gene, CDR1 is SGHRS and CDR2 is YFSETQ. V lost 3 bases and J 1 base, leaving 11 bases between the germline ends. This CDR3 contains 14 residues. CDR3 residues: CASSYPTESYEQYF. As DNA, the CDR3 is TGCGCCAGCAGCTACCCGACGGAATCCTACGAGCAGTACTTC. Complete variable domain (other parts from reference TRBV5-1 and TRBJ2-7): KAGVTQTPRYLIKTRGQQVTLSCSPISGHRSVSWYQQTPGQGLQFLFEYFSETQRNKGNFPGRFSGRQFSNSRSEMNVSTLELGDSALYLCASSYPTESYEQYFGPGTRLTVT.

This clonotype was recorded at least ten times. The rearrangement joins TRBV20-1 to TRBJ2-5, with TRBD2 matching 10 bases. The germline V gene has CDR1 DFQATT and CDR2 SNEGSKA (reference sequence). The CDR3 runs to 13 residues. The V gene end was trimmed by 4 bases and the J gene end by 5 bases; junction bases not matched to a gene: 4. The CDR3 region is CSAISGGIETQYF. In DNA form, the CDR3 reads TGCAGTGCTATTAGCGGGGGGATTGAGACCCAGTACTTC.

This clonotype was seen many times. The chain recombines TRBV5-1 with TRBJ2-7, with 9 bases that match TRBD1. Germline loops: CDR1 SGHRS, CDR2 YFSETQ. The ends lost 4 bases at V and 2 bases at J; junction bases unmatched: 7. The CDR3 sequence is 15 residues long. Here the CDR3 reads CASSGSQGAPYEQYF. CDR3 nucleotide sequence: TGCGCCAGCAGCGGATCACAGGGGGCCCCCTACGAGCAGTACTTC.

This clonotype was observed at least ten times. V usage is TRBV6-5 and J usage is TRBJ1-2; D might be TRBD1 (6 bases). Trimming shortened V by 4 bases and J by 2 bases, and 11 bases separated the two germline ends. Germline V gives CDR1 MNHEY, CDR2 SVGAGI. The CDR3 extends over 14 amino acids. The CDR3 sequence: CASSWGPLNYGYTF. The DNA for the CDR3 is TGTGCCAGCAGTTGGGGGCCACTAAACTATGGCTACACCTTC.

This clonotype was seen many times. The chain uses TRBV11-2 and TRBJ1-1; D remains ambiguous. There are 16 residues in the CDR3. Trimming took 0 bases from V and 1 from J, leaving 12 bases between them. Germline CDR1 SGHAT, CDR2 FQNNGV. CDR3 sequence: CASSLDRFRGNTEAFF. The CDR3 region has the DNA TGTGCCAGCAGCTTAGATCGGTTTCGGGGGAACACTGAAGCTTTCTTT.

This clonotype was picked up many times. The rearrangement uses TRBV12-3 or TRBV12-4 and TRBJ1-2, with 7 bases matching TRBD1. Losses at the gene ends were 2 bases for V and 3 bases for J; bases not matched to a gene: 6. CDR3 length equals 15 residues. CDR3 sequence (DNA): TGTGCCAGCAGTTTAAGCCCGACAGGGCACTATGGCTACACCTTC. Its translation: CASSLSPTGHYGYTF.